This is a list of T cell receptor beta chains from one sample in a study of T cells after yellow fever vaccination. TCRdb reprocessed the 5' RACE reads with MiXCR, giving one entry per CDR3 protein. The sample has around 530,000 distinct CDR3 sequences; less than 20% are singletons. The source was PBMCs, collected less than 6 days after the first yellow fever vaccination. The receptors here all came from a man between 18 and 35 years old who received the YFV17D yellow fever vaccine. CDR3s include the opening cysteine and the closing phenylalanine or tryptophan. Fields, in order: J gene, clone size, V gene, CDR3 length, D gene, CDR3 protein, CDR3 DNA. A D gene is named only where the DNA matches it firmly. Rows may omit the clone size; those that give it use once, few, many or a size class.

j_call: TRBJ2-7; clone_size: few; v_call: TRBV5-1; cdr3_length: 16; d_call: TRBD1; cdr3_aa: CASSLYPGTGGFEQYF; cdr3_nt: TGCGCCAGCAGCTTGTATCCCGGGACAGGGGGCTTCGAGCAGTACTTC
j_call: TRBJ2-3; clone_size: .; v_call: TRBV4-1; cdr3_length: 15; d_call: .; cdr3_aa: CASSRRLASTDTQYF; cdr3_nt: TGCGCCAGCAGCCGACGACTGGCGAGCACAGATACGCAGTATTTT
j_call: TRBJ1-4; clone_size: .; v_call: TRBV2; cdr3_length: 14; d_call: .; cdr3_aa: CASSEVAANEKLFF; cdr3_nt: TGTGCCAGCAGTGAAGTGGCAGCAAATGAAAAACTGTTTTTT
j_call: TRBJ1-5; clone_size: few; v_call: TRBV7-2; cdr3_length: 14; d_call: TRBD1; cdr3_aa: CASSSLDRNQPQHF; cdr3_nt: TGTGCCAGCAGCTCCTTGGACAGGAATCAGCCCCAGCATTTT
j_call: TRBJ2-5; clone_size: .; v_call: TRBV6-2/TRBV6-3; cdr3_length: 15; d_call: .; cdr3_aa: CASTSGAGYQETQYF; cdr3_nt: TGTGCCAGCACCTCCGGGGCCGGGTACCAAGAGACCCAGTACTTC
j_call: TRBJ1-1; clone_size: few; v_call: TRBV6-1; cdr3_length: 14; d_call: TRBD1; cdr3_aa: CASSKDRGKVSAFF; cdr3_nt: TGTGCCAGCAGCAAGGACAGGGGCAAAGTGTCAGCTTTCTTT
j_call: TRBJ2-1; clone_size: few; v_call: TRBV9; cdr3_length: 13; d_call: .; cdr3_aa: CASSPTRSNEQFF; cdr3_nt: TGTGCCAGCAGCCCAACTAGATCCAATGAGCAGTTCTTC
j_call: TRBJ2-2; clone_size: few; v_call: TRBV7-3; cdr3_length: 17; d_call: TRBD2; cdr3_aa: CASSWGAGGLYTGELFF; cdr3_nt: TGTGCCAGCAGCTGGGGAGCGGGGGGTCTCTACACCGGGGAGCTGTTTTTT
j_call: TRBJ2-3; clone_size: .; v_call: TRBV9; cdr3_length: 14; d_call: .; cdr3_aa: CASSVGDRGAHLGF; cdr3_nt: TGTGCCAGCAGCGTAGGGGATCGGGGGGCGCACTTGGGTTTT
j_call: TRBJ2-3; clone_size: .; v_call: TRBV25-1; cdr3_length: 15; d_call: TRBD2; cdr3_aa: CASSDPGGGTDTQYF; cdr3_nt: TGTGCCAGCAGTGACCCGGGGGGGGGCACAGATACGCAGTATTTT
j_call: TRBJ1-1; clone_size: many; v_call: TRBV4-1; cdr3_length: 14; d_call: .; cdr3_aa: CASSPQGMNTEAFF; cdr3_nt: TGTGCCAGCAGCCCGCAAGGAATGAACACTGAAGCTTTCTTT
j_call: TRBJ1-1; clone_size: few; v_call: TRBV4-1; cdr3_length: 14; d_call: TRBD1; cdr3_aa: CASSQVGTGSEAFF; cdr3_nt: TGCGCCAGCAGCCAGGTCGGGACAGGATCTGAAGCTTTCTTT
j_call: TRBJ2-5; clone_size: .; v_call: TRBV3-1; cdr3_length: 15; d_call: TRBD2; cdr3_aa: CASRLGGGYQETQYF; cdr3_nt: TGTGCCAGCAGACTCGGGGGGGGGTACCAAGAGACCCAGTACTTC
j_call: TRBJ2-1; clone_size: few; v_call: TRBV6-1; cdr3_length: 15; d_call: TRBD1; cdr3_aa: CASRRGTDSYNEQFF; cdr3_nt: TGTGCCAGCAGGAGGGGGACAGACTCCTACAATGAGCAGTTCTTC
j_call: TRBJ2-7; clone_size: many; v_call: TRBV3-1; cdr3_length: 15; d_call: .; cdr3_aa: CASSQHGGVSYEQYF; cdr3_nt: TGTGCCAGCAGCCAGCACGGCGGGGTCTCCTACGAGCAGTACTTC
j_call: TRBJ1-1; clone_size: few; v_call: TRBV7-9; cdr3_length: 14; d_call: .; cdr3_aa: CASSLGAGITEAFF; cdr3_nt: TGTGCCAGCAGCTTAGGAGCAGGGATCACTGAAGCTTTCTTT
j_call: TRBJ2-1; clone_size: .; v_call: TRBV4-2; cdr3_length: 16; d_call: .; cdr3_aa: CASSQDRRTSYNEQFF; cdr3_nt: TGTGCCAGCAGCCAAGATCGGCGTACTTCCTACAATGAGCAGTTCTTC
j_call: TRBJ1-1; clone_size: many; v_call: TRBV6-1; cdr3_length: 13; d_call: .; cdr3_aa: CASSSRRGTEAFF; cdr3_nt: TGTGCCAGCAGCTCCCGGCGGGGTACTGAAGCTTTCTTT
j_call: TRBJ2-4; clone_size: few; v_call: TRBV4-1; cdr3_length: 18; d_call: TRBD2; cdr3_aa: CASSQGGAAGVAKNIQYF; cdr3_nt: TGCGCCAGCAGCCAAGGGGGTGCTGCGGGGGTGGCCAAAAACATTCAGTACTTC
j_call: TRBJ2-6; clone_size: .; v_call: TRBV20-1; cdr3_length: 14; d_call: TRBD2; cdr3_aa: CSARSGGGANVPTF; cdr3_nt: TGCAGTGCTAGGAGCGGGGGAGGGGCCAACGTCCCGACTTTC
j_call: TRBJ2-2; clone_size: few; v_call: TRBV12-5; cdr3_length: 13; d_call: TRBD2; cdr3_aa: CASGSGGTGELFF; cdr3_nt: TGTGCTAGTGGTTCCGGGGGGACCGGGGAGCTGTTTTTT
j_call: TRBJ2-1; clone_size: few; v_call: TRBV27; cdr3_length: 15; d_call: .; cdr3_aa: CASSFGDSSYNEQFF; cdr3_nt: TGTGCCAGCAGTTTCGGAGACAGCTCCTACAATGAGCAGTTCTTC
j_call: TRBJ2-1; clone_size: .; v_call: TRBV7-9; cdr3_length: 17; d_call: TRBD2; cdr3_aa: CASSPWGGGTTYNEQFF; cdr3_nt: TGTGCCAGCAGCCCATGGGGCGGGGGGACCACCTACAATGAGCAGTTCTTC
j_call: TRBJ1-1; clone_size: .; v_call: TRBV30; cdr3_length: 14; d_call: TRBD1; cdr3_aa: CACPKQGRNTEAFF; cdr3_nt: TGTGCCTGCCCAAAACAGGGGAGGAACACTGAAGCTTTCTTT
j_call: TRBJ2-7; clone_size: .; v_call: TRBV6-2/TRBV6-3; cdr3_length: 17; d_call: .; cdr3_aa: CASVMGGSGRLDYEQYF; cdr3_nt: TGTGCCAGCGTGATGGGAGGATCTGGACGGCTCGATTACGAGCAGTACTTC
j_call: TRBJ1-1; clone_size: few; v_call: TRBV7-6; cdr3_length: 16; d_call: TRBD1; cdr3_aa: CASSPVGQGVNTEAFF; cdr3_nt: TGTGCCAGCAGCCCCGTAGGACAGGGGGTGAACACTGAAGCTTTCTTT
j_call: TRBJ2-1; clone_size: few; v_call: TRBV20-1; cdr3_length: 17; d_call: .; cdr3_aa: CSARVGGVLSSYNEQFF; cdr3_nt: TGCAGTGCTAGAGTAGGAGGGGTCCTTAGCTCCTACAATGAGCAGTTCTTC
j_call: TRBJ1-2; clone_size: few; v_call: TRBV20-1; cdr3_length: 13; d_call: TRBD1; cdr3_aa: CSTTFRQGDGYTF; cdr3_nt: TGCAGTACCACATTCAGACAGGGTGACGGCTACACCTTC